These 20 T cell receptor beta chains came from one sample sequenced in a study of response to subunit inactivated influenza vaccine. TCRdb re-called the RT-PCR reads with MiXCR, one entry per CDR3 protein. Of hundreds of thousands of distinct CDR3 sequences detected, approximately 7.1% appear once; the ten largest clones hold about an eighth. Here the sequenced sample was PBMCs from blood, taken roughly 24 months after vaccination. The origin of the receptors is a man between 50 and 70 years old who received an inactivated influenza vaccine.

This clonotype turned up a few times. This chain uses TRBV20-1 with TRBJ2-1, with TRBD1 identical over 10 bases. CDR1 is DFQATT and CDR2 is SNEGSKA in the germline V gene (reference sequence). The CDR3 covers 14 residues. Trimming cost V 6 bases and J 6 bases; bases outside gene matches: 8. CDR3 coding DNA: TGCAGTGCCCTCGCCGGGACAGGGGTCAATGAGCAGTTCTTC. The encoded protein is CSALAGTGVNEQFF.

The gene calls are TRBV25-1 and TRBJ2-3; possibly TRBD1 for D (5 bases). Germline values: CDR1 MGHDK, CDR2 SYGVNS. This CDR3 has 15 residues. V lost 2 bases and J lost 4, with 13 bases in between. The CDR3 reads CASSEPGPHSDTQYF. CDR3 nucleotide sequence: TGTGCCAGCAGTGAACCAGGGCCCCACTCAGATACGCAGTATTTT.

This chain joins TRBV7-2 and TRBJ2-1; tentatively, D is TRBD2 (5 bases). CDR1 and CDR2 from the germline V gene are SGHTA and FQGNSA. Trimming left V 5 bases short and J 7 bases short, with 12 bases between. CDR3 size: 13 residues. In nucleotides, the CDR3 is TGTGCCAGCAGCCCAACGGGGAGTAATGAGCAGTTCTTC. Amino acids: CASSPTGSNEQFF.

This clonotype was picked up many times. This sequence joins TRBV4-3 and TRBJ2-7, with D possibly matching TRBD2 (6 bases). The CDR3 is 17 residues long. Germline values: CDR1 LGHNA, CDR2 YSLEER. The V gene lost 1 base and the J gene lost 0 bases, with 16 bases spanning the gap. The CDR3 region has the DNA TGCGCCAGCAGCCAAGCGGGTCCTGGGGGGTTCTCCTACGAGCAGTACTTC. This translates into CASSQAGPGGFSYEQYF.

The rearrangement joins TRBV27 to TRBJ2-5; 14 bases align to TRBD2. Per germline, CDR1 MNHEY and CDR2 SMNVEV (reference sequence). This CDR3 has 15 residues. V shed 2 bases, J shed 4 bases, and the junction held 0 bases outside the gene matches. CDR3 DNA: TGTGCCAGCAGTTTAGGGACTAGCGGGAGAGAGACCCAGTACTTC. It encodes CASSLGTSGRETQYF.

This clonotype occurred many times. This chain uses TRBV20-1 with TRBJ2-3; D is uncertain. CDR1 and CDR2 (germline): DFQATT, SNEGSKA (reference sequence). CDR3 length: 12 amino acids. V lost 6 bases and J 6 bases, leaving 13 bases between the germline ends. CDR3 residues: CSAALTLDTQYF. CDR3 in DNA: TGCAGTGCCGCGTTAACTCTGGATACGCAGTATTTT.

The V gene is TRBV6-5, the J gene TRBJ2-3, with D perhaps TRBD2 (5 bases). The V end lost 2 bases, the J end lost 1 base, and 19 bases lay between the germline ends. This CDR3 spans 18 amino acids. Germline CDR1 is MNHEY and CDR2 is SVGAGI. In DNA, the CDR3 is TGTGCCAGCAGTTACCTCACTAGACTCGCGGAAGGCACAGATACGCAGTATTTT. Translation gives CASSYLTRLAEGTDTQYF.

Turning to this clonotype: Since a much larger clone is just one base distant, this may be a read error. The rearrangement links TRBV20-1 to TRBJ2-1; D is perhaps TRBD1 or TRBD2 (6 bases each). CDR3 length: 15 residues. Germline loops: CDR1 DFQATT, CDR2 SNEGSKA (reference sequence). CDR3 in amino acids: CSARDQGREYIEQFF. CDR3 nucleotide sequence: TGCAGTGCTAGAGATCAGGGGCGGGAATACATTGAGCAGTTCTTC.

In this sample, this clonotype turned up a few times. The chain recombines TRBV10-3 with TRBJ2-5; 8 nucleotides line up with TRBD1. The ends lost 10 bases at V and 1 base at J; junction bases unmatched: 8. CDR3 size: 14 residues. The germline V gene has CDR1 ENHRY and CDR2 SYGVKD. The CDR3 region is CATGFGQGQETQYF. CDR3 DNA sequence: TGTGCCACAGGGTTCGGACAGGGCCAAGAGACCCAGTACTTC.

This clonotype was seen at least ten times. This chain connects TRBV5-1 to TRBJ2-5; tentatively, D is TRBD1 (6 bases). The CDR3 contains 14 residues. Per germline, CDR1 SGHRS and CDR2 YFSETQ. Trimming left V 4 bases short and J 1 base short, with 11 bases between. The CDR3 DNA is TGCGCCAGCAGCCCAAGACAGGTCCAAGAGACCCAGTACTTC. It yields the protein CASSPRQVQETQYF.

The chain recombines TRBV10-3 with TRBJ1-3; the match to TRBD1 covers 8 bases. Trimming removed 5 bases from V and 0 bases from J; junction bases left unmatched: 3. The CDR3 is 15 residues long. The germline V gene has CDR1 ENHRY and CDR2 SYGVKD. CDR3 sequence reads: CAISTGTGSGNTIYF. CDR3 sequence (DNA): TGTGCCATCAGTACCGGGACAGGCTCTGGAAACACCATATATTTT.

This clonotype has ten or more counts. CDR3 sequence reads: CASRRSSNTEAFF. The CDR3 DNA follows: TGTGCCAGCAGACGCTCCTCGAACACTGAAGCTTTCTTT. The chain recombines TRBV6-1 with TRBJ1-1; D is unresolved. Germline CDR1 and CDR2: MNHNS and SASEGT. Trimming pared 6 bases from V and 1 base from J, leaving 9 bases between. The CDR3 is made up of 13 amino acids.

This clonotype has at least ten counts. The chain uses TRBV9 and TRBJ1-3; D is uncertain. Germline V gene lookup returns CDR1 SGDLS and CDR2 YYNGEE. The CDR3 extends over 15 amino acids. Trimming left V 4 bases short and J 0 bases short, with 11 bases between. The CDR3 bases are TGTGCCAGCAGCCCTCGGTGGGCCTCTGGAAACACCATATATTTT. It encodes CASSPRWASGNTIYF.

This clonotype occurred a few times. The chain combines TRBV29-1 with TRBJ2-5, with 10 bases aligning to TRBD2. V shed 2 bases, J shed 0 bases, and the junction held 6 bases outside the gene matches. Germline-derived CDR1 and CDR2 are SQVTM and ANQGSEA. CDR3 length: 16 amino acids. DNA of the CDR3: TGCAGCGTTGAATTACTAGCGGGACTGTACCAAGAGACCCAGTACTTC. Its translation: CSVELLAGLYQETQYF.

V is TRBV4-2 and J is TRBJ2-3; 9 nucleotides match TRBD2. The germline gives CDR1 LGHNA, CDR2 YNFKEQ. The J segment lost 2 bases and the V segment lost 1 base, leaving 7 bases of the junction unmatched. This CDR3 has 17 amino acids. CDR3 nucleotide sequence: TGTGCCAGCAGCCAAGTTGTAGCGGGGGATTTCACAGATACGCAGTATTTT. It codes for CASSQVVAGDFTDTQYF.

The chain uses TRBV20-1 and TRBJ2-5; 9 nucleotides line up with TRBD1. The CDR3 runs 15 residues. Germline V lookup: CDR1 DFQATT, CDR2 SNEGSKA (reference sequence). Trimming cost V 2 bases and J 5 bases; bases outside gene matches: 9. CDR3 amino acids: CSARSRTGAGETQYF. The DNA for the CDR3 is TGCAGTGCTAGATCCAGGACAGGGGCAGGGGAGACCCAGTACTTC.

The V and J genes are TRBV18 and TRBJ1-2, with D possibly being TRBD1 (6 bases). The length of the CDR3 is 12 residues. Trimming removed 5 bases at V and 6 bases at J, with 10 bases between. Looked up from germline, CDR1 is KGHSH and CDR2 is LQKENI. The CDR3 protein is CASSADRNGYTF. The CDR3 DNA sequence: TGTGCCAGCTCAGCCGACAGGAATGGCTACACCTTC.

This clonotype was picked up a small number of times. This rearrangement joins TRBV15 to TRBJ2-2, with D perhaps TRBD2 (6 bases). From germline, CDR1 is LNHNV and CDR2 YYDKDF (reference sequence). Between the trimmed V and J ends, which lost 5 bases and 0 bases, there was a span of 10 bases. This CDR3 is built from 15 residues. The CDR3 bases are TGTGCCACCAGCCGCGGGACTTCGAACACCGGGGAGCTGTTTTTT. Its translation: CATSRGTSNTGELFF.

A few counts support this clonotype. The CDR3 spells CASSFGSTDTQYF. The CDR3 bases are TGTGCCAGCAGCTTTGGAAGCACAGATACGCAGTATTTT. The genes are TRBV5-6 and TRBJ2-3, with unresolved D. The V and J ends lost 2 bases and 0 bases respectively, with 4 bases between them. Per the germline V gene, CDR1 is SGHDT and CDR2 is YYEEEE. This CDR3 is built from 13 residues.

There are a few counts of this clonotype. The chain combines TRBV4-1 with TRBJ1-1, with unresolved D. The CDR3 length is 15 residues. V lost 4 bases, J lost 5 bases, and 17 bases lay in between. CDR1 and CDR2 from the germline V gene are MGHRA and YSYEKL. Written as DNA, the CDR3 is TGCGCCAGCAGCCCCCCGGGAGGCGCTTTTACTGAAGCTTTCTTT. Encoded protein: CASSPPGGAFTEAFF.